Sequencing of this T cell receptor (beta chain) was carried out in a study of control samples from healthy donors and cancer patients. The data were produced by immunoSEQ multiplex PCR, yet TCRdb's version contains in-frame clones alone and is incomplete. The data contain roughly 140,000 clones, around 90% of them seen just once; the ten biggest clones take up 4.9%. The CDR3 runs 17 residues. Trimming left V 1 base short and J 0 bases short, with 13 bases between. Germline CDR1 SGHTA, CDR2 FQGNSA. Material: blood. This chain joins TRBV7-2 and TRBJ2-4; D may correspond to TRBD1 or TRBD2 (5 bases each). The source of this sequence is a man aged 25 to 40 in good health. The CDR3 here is CASSLERTPLAKNIQYF. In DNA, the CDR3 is TGTGCCAGCAGCTTAGAGCGGACACCGCTAGCCAAAAACATTCAGTACTTC.